The 32 T cell receptor beta chains presented below share a single source sample, sequenced in a study of T cell clones after liver transplantation. The data were produced by immunoSEQ multiplex PCR, yet TCRdb's version contains in-frame clones alone and is incomplete. The sample contains 65,000 to 95,000 clones, about four fifths of which appear only once. The source material was CD4+ T cells from blood, sampled before liver transplant. The receptors originated from a human donor who received a liver transplant.

Only a few counts were recorded for this clone. This chain connects TRBV29-1 to TRBJ2-7, with a possible D match to TRBD2 (6 bases). V shed 5 bases and J shed 5 bases, with 13 bases lying between them. The CDR3 sequence is 12 residues long. The germline gives CDR1 SQVTM, CDR2 ANQGSEA. CDR3 amino acids: CSVTEGGDEQYF. CDR3 sequence (DNA): TGCAGCGTTACAGAGGGAGGAGACGAGCAGTACTTC.

The CDR3 loop reads CASSSGTGSGQPQHF. The CDR3 nucleotides are TGTGCCAGCAGCTCCGGGACAGGGAGCGGACAGCCCCAGCATTTT. The V and J genes are TRBV5-5 and TRBJ1-5; TRBD1 agrees at 9 bases. From germline, CDR1 is SGHKS and CDR2 YYEKEE (reference sequence). The length of the CDR3 is 15 residues. After removal of 3 bases from V and 7 bases from J, the junction contained 8 bases not matched to a gene. The variable domain in full, completed from reference TRBV5-5 and TRBJ1-5, reads DAGVTQSPTHLIKTRGQQVTLRCSPISGHKSVSWYQQVLGQGPQFIFQYYEKEERGRGNFPDRFSARQFPNYSSELNVNALLLGDSALYLCASSSGTGSGQPQHFGDGTRLSIL.

The rearrangement uses TRBV21-1 and TRBJ2-2; the table's D call of TRBD1 was not tested on the DNA. TRBV21-1 is deemed a pseudogene. The CDR3 runs to 17 residues. For the CDR3, the DNA is TGTGCCAGCAGCTCCCGAGCCGGGACAGAGAACACCGGGGAGCTGTTTTTT. Translated: CASSSRAGTENTGELFF.

V gene TRBV5-6 combines with J gene TRBJ1-2; 8 bases line up with TRBD1. Germline V gene data show CDR1 as SGHDT and CDR2 as YYEEEE. The V and J ends lost 3 bases and 4 bases, in that order; junction bases with no gene match: 8. The CDR3 totals 15 residues. The CDR3 bases are TGTGCCAGCAGCTGGTACCAGGGGGCTAGCTATGGCTACACCTTC. Translated, it gives CASSWYQGASYGYTF.

The chain employs TRBV29-1 and TRBJ2-3, with 11 positions matching TRBD2. J was trimmed by 0 bases and V by 6 bases; bases with no gene match: 11. The V gene's germline CDR1 is SQVTM and CDR2 ANQGSEA. CDR3 length: 17 amino acids. The CDR3: CSVINPIAGGSTDTQYF. Written as DNA, the CDR3 is TGCAGCGTCATAAACCCCATAGCGGGAGGGAGCACAGATACGCAGTATTTT.

The genes are TRBV7-9 and TRBJ2-2; no clear D. This CDR3 region has 13 residues. Germline assignment: CDR1 SEHNR and CDR2 FQNEAQ (reference sequence). Trimming cost V 5 bases and J 4 bases, with 8 bases left between them. Here the CDR3 reads CASSPDATGELFF. In DNA, the CDR3 is TGTGCCAGCAGCCCTGATGCCACCGGGGAGCTGTTTTTT.

The chain links TRBV7-2 to TRBJ2-6, with TRBD1 matching 9 bases. The CDR3 runs 17 residues. Per the germline V gene, CDR1 is SGHTA and CDR2 is FQGNSA. Trimming took 6 bases from V and 1 from J; bases not matched to a gene: 7. DNA for the CDR3: TGTGCCAGCAGTGCCCCGGGACAGGGATCTGGGGCCAACGTCCTGACTTTC. Its protein product is CASSAPGQGSGANVLTF.

In this sample, this clone turned up a few times. This rearrangement joins TRBV5-1 to TRBJ2-3, with D tentatively TRBD1 (6 bases). Trimming took off 4 bases at V and 0 bases at J, with 12 bases between the two ends. The CDR3 is 15 amino acids. Germline CDR1 is SGHRS and CDR2 is YFSETQ. The chain's CDR3 is CASSTWTASTDTQYF. CDR3 DNA sequence: TGCGCCAGCAGCACCTGGACAGCAAGCACAGATACGCAGTATTTT.

This chain's CDR3 is CASSPGGSRTEAFF. The CDR3 region has the DNA TGTGCCAGCAGTCCGGGGGGGTCTAGGACTGAAGCTTTCTTT. The chain carries TRBV7-2 and TRBJ1-1; a weak D match, TRBD1 (5 bases). The germline gives CDR1 SGHTA, CDR2 FQGNSA. Trimming took off 6 bases at V and 5 bases at J, with 16 bases between the two ends. The CDR3 runs to 14 residues.

The V and J genes are TRBV28 and TRBJ2-5; D is unresolved. Trimming left V 2 bases short and J 5 bases short, with 15 bases between. The germline CDR1 and CDR2 sequences are MDHEN and SYDVKM. The CDR3 is 15 residues long. CDR3 residues: CASSLARISRETQYF. The CDR3 bases are TGTGCCAGCAGTTTAGCGAGAATATCGAGGGAGACCCAGTACTTC.

The V and J genes are TRBV10-2 and TRBJ2-1; D not resolved. Trimming stripped 0 bases from V and 2 bases from J, with 8 bases between. The CDR3 totals 15 residues. CDR1 is WSHSY, CDR2 SAAADI, per germline. The CDR3 reads CASSESAGAYNEQFF. The CDR3 DNA sequence: TGCGCCAGCAGTGAGTCGGCTGGGGCCTACAATGAGCAGTTCTTC.

The chain has TRBV27 and TRBJ1-3; no clear D. Trimming cost V 6 bases and J 4 bases, with 4 bases left between them. This CDR3 comprises 11 residues. In germline, CDR1 is MNHEY, CDR2 SMNVEV (reference sequence). The CDR3 is CASSGGNTIYF. DNA of the CDR3: TGTGCCAGCAGCGGGGGAAACACCATATATTTT.

The V call is TRBV7-2, the J call TRBJ2-3; D may match TRBD1 or TRBD2 (5 bases each). In germline, CDR1 is SGHTA, CDR2 FQGNSA. The CDR3 loop spans 15 amino acids. V gave up 4 bases and J gave up 0 bases, with 11 bases separating them. Here the CDR3 reads CASSSGTYSTDTQYF. The DNA for the CDR3 is TGTGCCAGCAGCTCGGGGACGTATAGCACAGATACGCAGTATTTT. Complete variable domain (other parts from reference TRBV7-2 and TRBJ2-3): GAGVSQSPSNKVTEKGKDVELRCDPISGHTALYWYRQSLGQGLEFLIYFQGNSAPDKSGLPSDRFSAERTGGSVSTLTIQRTQQEDSAVYLCASSSGTYSTDTQYFGPGTRLTVL.

This sequence joins TRBV9 and TRBJ2-1, with D perhaps TRBD2 (5 bases). The CDR3 is 15 amino acids. The V gene lost 0 bases and the J gene lost 2 bases, with 9 bases spanning the gap. The V gene's germline CDR1 is SGDLS and CDR2 YYNGEE. This CDR3 is CASSVALGAYNEQFF. The CDR3 bases are TGTGCCAGCAGCGTAGCACTAGGTGCCTACAATGAGCAGTTCTTC. The variable domain in full, completed from reference TRBV9 and TRBJ2-1, reads DSGVTQTPKHLITATGQRVTLRCSPRSGDLSVYWYQQSLDQGLQFLIQYYNGEERAKGNILERFSAQQFPDLHSELNLSSLELGDSALYFCASSVALGAYNEQFFGPGTRLTVL.

The CDR3 bases are TGTGCCAGCTCACCTGCGGCAGCTCACGAGCAGTACTTC. This sequence encodes CASSPAAAHEQYF. The chain combines TRBV18 with TRBJ2-7; D is ambiguous. V was trimmed by 3 bases and J by 5 bases, leaving 11 bases between them. The CDR3 consists of 13 residues. CDR1 KGHSH and CDR2 LQKENI come from the germline V gene.

The chain combines TRBV7-2 with TRBJ1-2; D might be TRBD1 (6 bases). Germline V CDR1 and CDR2: SGHTA, FQGNSA. V was shortened by 0 bases and J by 6 bases, with 8 bases between the two germline ends. The CDR3 extends over 13 amino acids. In nucleotides, the CDR3 is TGTGCCAGCAGCTTAGCACAGGGCCATGGCTACACCTTC. Translated: CASSLAQGHGYTF.

The chain recombines TRBV4-2 with TRBJ2-7; D not certain. V was clipped by 0 bases and J by 7 bases, with 19 bases between them. Germline V gene lookup returns CDR1 LGHNA and CDR2 YNFKEQ. CDR3 length: 16 amino acids. The CDR3 here is CASSQDMGRVFSEQYF. In nucleotides, the CDR3 is TGTGCCAGCAGCCAAGATATGGGCAGAGTTTTTTCGGAGCAGTACTTC.

The sample holds one count of this clone. CDR3 region: CASSFSGRAFRTDTQYF. The CDR3 bases are TGTGCCAGCAGTTTTAGCGGGAGGGCATTTCGAACAGATACGCAGTATTTT. The rearrangement links TRBV28 to TRBJ2-3; 11 bases are shared with TRBD2. Looked up from germline, CDR1 is MDHEN and CDR2 is SYDVKM. The CDR3 sequence is 17 residues long. V shed 3 bases, J shed 3 bases, and the junction held 8 bases outside the gene matches.

The chain uses TRBV23-1 and TRBJ2-3, with D possibly being TRBD1 (5 bases). TRBV23-1 is an ORF for which the function is uncertain. V lost 6 bases to trimming and J lost 8 bases, with 12 bases between them. The CDR3 is made up of 12 amino acids. The CDR3 nucleotides read TGCGCCAGCAGAAGGGGTGATGGTACGCAGTATTTT. Translation: CASRRGDGTQYF.

The gene calls are TRBV6-5 and TRBJ2-7, with TRBD1 identical over 7 bases. There are 13 residues in the CDR3. The germline gives CDR1 MNHEY, CDR2 SVGAGI. After removal of 6 bases from V and 5 bases from J, the junction contained 7 bases not matched to a gene. CDR3 sequence reads: CASSQDRLNEQYF. The CDR3 bases are TGTGCCAGCAGCCAGGACAGGCTCAACGAGCAGTACTTC.

The V and J genes are TRBV7-8 and TRBJ2-3; no reliable D call. This CDR3 spans 19 amino acids. Per germline, CDR1 SGHVS and CDR2 FQNEAQ. Trimming left V 2 bases short and J 0 bases short, with 21 bases between. CDR3 region: CASSLRARGLGSSTDTQYF. For the CDR3, the DNA is TGTGCCAGCAGCTTACGGGCCCGTGGGTTAGGATCCAGCACAGATACGCAGTATTTT.

The J gene is TRBJ1-3, the V gene TRBV19; D is undetermined. There are 15 residues in the CDR3. CDR1 LNHDA and CDR2 SQIVND come from the germline V gene (reference sequence). Trimming cost V 5 bases and J 0 bases, with 11 bases left between them. As DNA, the CDR3 is TGTGCCAGTAGTGAAAGCTCGCTCTCTGGAAACACCATATATTTT. It encodes CASSESSLSGNTIYF.

The chain recombines TRBV28 with TRBJ2-2; no definite D call. The CDR3 has 14 residues. Germline V gene sequence: CDR1 MDHEN, CDR2 SYDVKM. V dropped 6 bases and J dropped 0 bases, with 8 bases sitting between them. In nucleotides, the CDR3 is TGTGCCAGCAGCCCCCGGACGAACACCGGGGAGCTGTTTTTT. As protein: CASSPRTNTGELFF.

V and J are TRBV21-1 and TRBJ2-7; the table's D call, TRBD1, has no DNA check behind it. TRBV21-1 is a recognized pseudogene. This CDR3 region has 17 residues. The CDR3 nucleotides are TGTGCCAGCAGCAAAGAGGGCCCCGGACAGGTCGATTACGAGCAGTACTTC. The encoded protein is CASSKEGPGQVDYEQYF.

The rearrangement uses TRBV10-1 and TRBJ2-1, with 9 positions matching TRBD2. Germline loops: CDR1 WNHNN, CDR2 SYGVQD (reference sequence). After removal of 1 base from V and 7 bases from J, the junction contained 5 bases not matched to a gene. The CDR3 has 15 amino acids. DNA of the CDR3: TGCGCCAGCAGTGAGTGGCTAGCGGGGAGGAATGAGCAGTTCTTC. It codes for CASSEWLAGRNEQFF.

This clone was recorded only once. V is TRBV7-2 and J is TRBJ2-3, with 16 bases matching TRBD2. V lost 5 bases and J lost 3; bases outside the gene matches: 11. The CDR3 runs to 19 residues. Germline V gene data show CDR1 as SGHTA and CDR2 as FQGNSA. The CDR3 DNA follows: TGTGCCAGCAGCCGCCCGGGACTAGCGGGAGGGGGGGGAACAGATACGCAGTATTTT. Amino acid sequence: CASSRPGLAGGGGTDTQYF.

The chain couples TRBV7-2 to TRBJ2-1; 9 bases are a match to TRBD2. J was trimmed by 12 bases and V by 0 bases; bases with no gene match: 6. Germline CDR1 is SGHTA and CDR2 is FQGNSA. The CDR3 totals 14 residues. The chain's CDR3 is CASSLASGRYRQFF. Here the CDR3 DNA reads TGTGCCAGCAGCTTAGCTAGCGGGAGATATAGGCAGTTCTTC.

This chain connects TRBV6-5 to TRBJ1-2; D unresolved. Trimming removed 5 bases at V and 3 bases at J, with 10 bases between. The CDR3 sequence is 13 residues long. Germline assignment: CDR1 MNHEY and CDR2 SVGAGI. The CDR3 spells CASSETSYYGYTF. The CDR3 DNA reads as TGTGCCAGCAGTGAGACATCGTACTATGGCTACACCTTC.

V gene TRBV19 combines with J gene TRBJ1-1; TRBD1 is a possible D gene (5 bases). Germline CDR1 reads LNHDA; CDR2 reads SQIVND (reference sequence). With 5 bases removed from V and 1 base from J, the gap between germline ends came to 8 bases. CDR3 length: 13 amino acids. CDR3: CASSSQGNTEAFF. For the CDR3, the DNA is TGTGCCAGTAGTTCGCAGGGGAACACTGAAGCTTTCTTT. The whole variable domain, remainder taken from reference TRBV19 and TRBJ1-1, is DGGITQSPKYLFRKEGQNVTLSCEQNLNHDAMYWYRQDPGQGLRLIYYSQIVNDFQKGDIAEGYSVSREKKESFPLTVTSAQKNPTAFYLCASSSQGNTEAFFGQGTRLTVV.

V gene TRBV5-1 combines with J gene TRBJ1-2, with a possible D match to TRBD1 (6 bases). This CDR3 contains 15 residues. Germline assignment: CDR1 SGHRS and CDR2 YFSETQ. Trimming shortened V by 5 bases and J by 4 bases, and 18 bases separated the two germline ends. The CDR3 here is CASREGVTEIYGYTF. CDR3 bases: TGCGCCAGCAGGGAGGGGGTGACAGAAATCTATGGCTACACCTTC.

This clone has a handful of counts. V is TRBV6-5 and J is TRBJ1-1, with 7 bases fitting TRBD1. V shed 2 bases and J 0 bases; nucleotides not matched to a gene: 0. This CDR3 spans 14 amino acids. From germline, CDR1 is MNHEY and CDR2 SVGAGI. Here the CDR3 reads CASSYGTVNTEAFF. CDR3 bases: TGTGCCAGCAGTTACGGGACAGTGAACACTGAAGCTTTCTTT.

Only a few counts were recorded for this clone. The chain is built from TRBV30 and TRBJ1-3, with TRBD1 as a possible D gene (6 bases). With 5 bases removed from V and 2 bases from J, the gap between germline ends came to 10 bases. CDR3 length equals 13 residues. Per germline, CDR1 GTSNPN and CDR2 SVGIG (reference sequence). The CDR3 region has the DNA TGTGCCTGGGAACAGGGTGCTGGAAACACCATATATTTT. Translated: CAWEQGAGNTIYF.